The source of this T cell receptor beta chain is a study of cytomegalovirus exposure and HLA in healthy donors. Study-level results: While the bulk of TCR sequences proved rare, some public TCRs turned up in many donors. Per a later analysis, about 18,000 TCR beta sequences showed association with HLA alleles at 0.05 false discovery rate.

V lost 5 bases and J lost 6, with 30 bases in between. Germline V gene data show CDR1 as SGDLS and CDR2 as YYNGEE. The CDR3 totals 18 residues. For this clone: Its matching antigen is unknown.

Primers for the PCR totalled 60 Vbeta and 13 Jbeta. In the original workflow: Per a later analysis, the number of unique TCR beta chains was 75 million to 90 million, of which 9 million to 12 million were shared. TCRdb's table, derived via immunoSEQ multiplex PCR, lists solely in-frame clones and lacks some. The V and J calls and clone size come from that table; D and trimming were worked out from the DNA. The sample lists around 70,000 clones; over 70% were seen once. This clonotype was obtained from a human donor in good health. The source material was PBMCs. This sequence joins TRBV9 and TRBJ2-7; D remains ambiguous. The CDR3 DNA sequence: TGTGCCAGCAGGGAAACTCTCAGCCCGGGTGCGTACTTCGGCGAGCAGTACTTC. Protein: CASRETLSPGAYFGEQYF.